The source of this T cell receptor (beta chain) is a study of blood T cell repertoires in COVID-19. Donors were grouped by their self-reported clinical history. CDR3 length: 13 amino acids. The V gene's germline CDR1 is SQVTM and CDR2 ANQGSEA. V shed 6 bases and J 5 bases; nucleotides not matched to a gene: 4. Sequencing was performed with immunoSEQ multiplex PCR; in TCRdb, only in-frame clones are kept and a portion is missing. The data hold about 180,000 clones, with more than 75% observed a single time. The specimen sequenced was PBMCs or T cells enriched from blood (not recorded which). This receptor was obtained from a man between 60 and 75 years old who had been exposed to COVID-19. The V call is TRBV29-1, the J call TRBJ2-6, with TRBD1 identical over 7 bases. CDR3 region: CSVKDRWANVLTF. CDR3 DNA: TGCAGCGTGAAGGACAGGTGGGCCAACGTCCTGACTTTC.